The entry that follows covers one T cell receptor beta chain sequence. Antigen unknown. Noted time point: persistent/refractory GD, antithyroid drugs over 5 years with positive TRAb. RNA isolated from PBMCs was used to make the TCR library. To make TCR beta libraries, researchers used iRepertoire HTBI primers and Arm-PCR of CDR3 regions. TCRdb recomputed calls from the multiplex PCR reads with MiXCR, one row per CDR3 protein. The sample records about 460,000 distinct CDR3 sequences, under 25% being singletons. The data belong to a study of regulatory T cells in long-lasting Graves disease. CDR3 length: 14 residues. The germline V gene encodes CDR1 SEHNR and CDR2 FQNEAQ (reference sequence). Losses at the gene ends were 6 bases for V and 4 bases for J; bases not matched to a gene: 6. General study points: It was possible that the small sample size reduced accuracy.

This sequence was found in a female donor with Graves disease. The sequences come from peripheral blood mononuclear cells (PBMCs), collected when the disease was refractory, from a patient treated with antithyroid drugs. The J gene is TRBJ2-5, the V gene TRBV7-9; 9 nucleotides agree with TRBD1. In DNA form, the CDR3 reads TGTGCCAGCAGTTCTACAGGGGGCTTAGAGACCCAGTACTTC. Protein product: CASSSTGGLETQYF.